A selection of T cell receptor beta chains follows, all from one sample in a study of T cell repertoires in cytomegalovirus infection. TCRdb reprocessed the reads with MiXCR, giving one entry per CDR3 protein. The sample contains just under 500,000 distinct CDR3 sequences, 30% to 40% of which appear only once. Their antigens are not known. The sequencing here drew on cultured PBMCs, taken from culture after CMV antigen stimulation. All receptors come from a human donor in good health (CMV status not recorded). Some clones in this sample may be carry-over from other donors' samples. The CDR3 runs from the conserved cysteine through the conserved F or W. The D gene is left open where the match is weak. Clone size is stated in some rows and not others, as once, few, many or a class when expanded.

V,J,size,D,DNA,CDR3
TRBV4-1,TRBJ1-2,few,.,TGCGCCAGCAGCCAAGATCTTAGCCAGGCCTATGGCTACACCTTC,CASSQDLSQAYGYTF
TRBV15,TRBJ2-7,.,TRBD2,TGTGCCACCAGCCCCCGACTAGCCGGCGAGCAGTACTTC,CATSPRLAGEQYF
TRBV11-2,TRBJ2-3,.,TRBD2,TGTGCCAGCAGCTCGGCTAGCGGGAGCGTGGCGGATACGCAGTATTTT,CASSSASGSVADTQYF
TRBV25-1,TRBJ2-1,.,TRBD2,TGTGCCAGCAGTGAAATCGGTAGCGGGAGGGCCGGGTTCTACAATGAGCAGTTCTTC,CASSEIGSGRAGFYNEQFF
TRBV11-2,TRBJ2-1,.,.,TGTGCCAGCAGCCGCACCAGGGGTTGGGACTACAATGAGCAGTTCTTC,CASSRTRGWDYNEQFF
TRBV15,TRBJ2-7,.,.,TGTGCCACCAGCAGACAAAGGGCGTACGAGCAGTACTTC,CATSRQRAYEQYF
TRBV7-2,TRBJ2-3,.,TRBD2,TGTGCCAGCAGCTTAGGACTAGCGGGAGGGCCGGTTTCACAGTATTTT,CASSLGLAGGPVSQYF
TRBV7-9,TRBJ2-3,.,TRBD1,TGTGCCAGCCAAACAGGGGGCACAGATACGCAGTATTTT,CASQTGGTDTQYF
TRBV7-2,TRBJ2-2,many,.,TGTGCCAGCAGCGTAGGGCCAGCGGAGACGAACACCGGGGAGCTGTTTTTT,CASSVGPAETNTGELFF
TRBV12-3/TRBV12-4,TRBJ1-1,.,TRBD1,TGTGCCAGCAGTGTGACAGGGAGGAGCACTGAAGCTTTCTTT,CASSVTGRSTEAFF
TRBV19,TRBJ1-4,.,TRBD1,TGTGCCAGTAGTCCGCGGGACAGGGGTAATGAAAAACTGTTTTTT,CASSPRDRGNEKLFF
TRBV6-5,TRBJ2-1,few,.,TGTGCCAGCAGTTCCGACGGGAGCTCCTACAATGAGCAGTTCTTC,CASSSDGSSYNEQFF
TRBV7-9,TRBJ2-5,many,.,TGTGCCAGCAGCAATCCGGGACCCAGGGAGACCCAGTACTTC,CASSNPGPRETQYF
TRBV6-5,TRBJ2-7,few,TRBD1,TGTGCCAGCAGTTACCGTCAGGGGGACTACGAGCAGTACTTC,CASSYRQGDYEQYF
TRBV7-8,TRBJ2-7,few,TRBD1,TGTGCCAGCGGAAACAGGGGCGGCGAGCAGTACTTC,CASGNRGGEQYF
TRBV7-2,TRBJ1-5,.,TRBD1,TGTGCCAGCAGCTTAGACGGGACAGGCACAGATACGCAGCATTTT,CASSLDGTGTDTQHF
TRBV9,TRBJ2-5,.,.,TGTGCCAGCAGCCCTGGCTTGGATGGCGGGGTACGTGAGACCCAGTACTTC,CASSPGLDGGVRETQYF
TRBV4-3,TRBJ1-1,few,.,TGCGCCAGCAGCCAAACAGAGGGCCGTCGGAACACTGAAGCTTTCTTT,CASSQTEGRRNTEAFF
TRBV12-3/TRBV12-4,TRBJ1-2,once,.,TGTGCCAGCAGTTTAAGCCTTGAGATCTATGGCTACACCTTC,CASSLSLEIYGYTF
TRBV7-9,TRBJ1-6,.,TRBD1,TGTGCCAGCAGCTATGGACAGGCTAATTCACCCCTCCACTTT,CASSYGQANSPLHF
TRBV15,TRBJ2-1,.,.,TGTGCCACCAGCAGAGATTTCGGCGGCTCCTACAATGAGCAGTTCTTC,CATSRDFGGSYNEQFF
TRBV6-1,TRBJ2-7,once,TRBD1,TGTGCCAGCAGTGAAGTGGCGGGACAGGGGGTTTCCTACGAGCAGTACTTC,CASSEVAGQGVSYEQYF
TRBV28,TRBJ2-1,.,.,TGTCCCAGCAGTATAGTGAGTTCCTACAATGAGCAGTTCTTC,CPSSIVSSYNEQFF
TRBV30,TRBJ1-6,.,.,TGTGCCTGGAGGAAAGGTCTGGGGAATTCACCCCTCCACTTT,CAWRKGLGNSPLHF
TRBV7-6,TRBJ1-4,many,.,TGTGCCAGCAGCTTAGCAGGGGCAACTAATGAAAAACTGTTTTTT,CASSLAGATNEKLFF
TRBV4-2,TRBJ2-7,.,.,TGTGCCAGCAGCCAAGAAAATTACGCCTCCTACGAGCAGTACTTC,CASSQENYASYEQYF
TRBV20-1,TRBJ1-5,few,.,TGCAGTGCTAGGGCAGGGGATAGCAATCAGCCCCAGCATTTT,CSARAGDSNQPQHF
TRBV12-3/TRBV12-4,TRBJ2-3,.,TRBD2,TGTGCCAGCAGTCCCCCTACCCCCCTAGCGGGAGTTACAGATACGCAGTATTTT,CASSPPTPLAGVTDTQYF
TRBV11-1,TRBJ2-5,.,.,TGTGCCAGCAGCTTAACTCGAGTTCTCAGCGAGACCCAGTACTTC,CASSLTRVLSETQYF
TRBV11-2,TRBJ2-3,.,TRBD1,TGTGCCAGCAGGGGGACAGGGGATATTACGCAGTATTTT,CASRGTGDITQYF
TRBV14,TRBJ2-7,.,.,TGTGCCAGCAGCCAAGTTCCAGGCCTAACCTACGAGCAGTACTTC,CASSQVPGLTYEQYF